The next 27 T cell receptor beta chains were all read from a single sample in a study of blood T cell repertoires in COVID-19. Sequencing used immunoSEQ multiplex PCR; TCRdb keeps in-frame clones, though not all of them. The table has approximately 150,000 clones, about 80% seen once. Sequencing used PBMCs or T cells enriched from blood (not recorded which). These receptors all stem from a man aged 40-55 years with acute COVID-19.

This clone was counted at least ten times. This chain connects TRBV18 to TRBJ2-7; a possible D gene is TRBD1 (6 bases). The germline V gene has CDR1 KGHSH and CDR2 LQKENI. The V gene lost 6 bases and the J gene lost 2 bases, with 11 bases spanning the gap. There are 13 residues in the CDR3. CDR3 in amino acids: CASSSDSPYEQYF. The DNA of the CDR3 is TGTGCCAGCTCCTCGGACAGCCCCTACGAGCAGTACTTC. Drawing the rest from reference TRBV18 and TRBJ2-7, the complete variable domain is NAGVMQNPRHLVRRRGQEARLRCSPMKGHSHVYWYRQLPEEGLKFMVYLQKENIIDESGMPKERFSAEFPKEGPSILRIQQVVRGDSAAYFCASSSDSPYEQYFGPGTRLTVT.

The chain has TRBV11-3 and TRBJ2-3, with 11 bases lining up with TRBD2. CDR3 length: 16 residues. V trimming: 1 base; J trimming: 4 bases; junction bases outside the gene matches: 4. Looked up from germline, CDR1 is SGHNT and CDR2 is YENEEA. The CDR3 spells CASSLGLAGGADTQYF. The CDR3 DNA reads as TGTGCCAGCAGCTTAGGTCTAGCGGGGGGCGCAGATACGCAGTATTTT.

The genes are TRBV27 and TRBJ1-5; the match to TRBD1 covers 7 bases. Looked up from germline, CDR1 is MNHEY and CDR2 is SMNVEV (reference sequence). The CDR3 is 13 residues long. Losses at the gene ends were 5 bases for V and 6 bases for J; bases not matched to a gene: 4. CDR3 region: CASSLDRVQPQHF. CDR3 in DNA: TGTGCCAGCAGTCTCGACAGGGTTCAGCCCCAGCATTTT.

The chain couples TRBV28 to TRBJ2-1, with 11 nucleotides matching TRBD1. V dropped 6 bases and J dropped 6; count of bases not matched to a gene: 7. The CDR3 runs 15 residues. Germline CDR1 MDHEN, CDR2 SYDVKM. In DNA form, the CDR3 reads TGTGCCAGCAGCTCGTCCGGGACAGGGGGCAATGAGCAGTTCTTC. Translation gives CASSSSGTGGNEQFF.

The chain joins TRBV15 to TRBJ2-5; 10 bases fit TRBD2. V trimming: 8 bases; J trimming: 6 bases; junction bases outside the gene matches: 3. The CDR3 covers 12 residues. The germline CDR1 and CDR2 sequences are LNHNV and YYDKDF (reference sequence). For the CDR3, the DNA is TGTGCCACCTCTAGCGGGAGTAAGACCCAGTACTTC. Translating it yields CATSSGSKTQYF.

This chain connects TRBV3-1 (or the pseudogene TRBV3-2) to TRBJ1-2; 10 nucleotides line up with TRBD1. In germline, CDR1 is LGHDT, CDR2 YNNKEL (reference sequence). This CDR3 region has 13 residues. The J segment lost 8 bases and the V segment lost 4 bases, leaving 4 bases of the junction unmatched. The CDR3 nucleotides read TGTGCCAGCAGCCGGGACAGGGGTAGAGGCTACACCTTC. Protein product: CASSRDRGRGYTF.

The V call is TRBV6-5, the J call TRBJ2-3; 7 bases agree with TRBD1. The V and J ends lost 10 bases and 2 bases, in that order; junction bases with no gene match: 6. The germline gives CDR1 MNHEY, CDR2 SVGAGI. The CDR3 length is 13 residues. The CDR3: CATLGTDTDTQYF. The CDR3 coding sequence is TGTGCCACCTTGGGGACAGACACAGATACGCAGTATTTT.

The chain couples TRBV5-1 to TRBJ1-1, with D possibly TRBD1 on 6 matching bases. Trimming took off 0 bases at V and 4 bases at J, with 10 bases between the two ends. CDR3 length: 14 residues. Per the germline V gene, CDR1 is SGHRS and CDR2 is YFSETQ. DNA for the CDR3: TGCGCCAGCAGCTTGGATGTAGGGGGCACTGAAGCTTTCTTT. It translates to CASSLDVGGTEAFF.

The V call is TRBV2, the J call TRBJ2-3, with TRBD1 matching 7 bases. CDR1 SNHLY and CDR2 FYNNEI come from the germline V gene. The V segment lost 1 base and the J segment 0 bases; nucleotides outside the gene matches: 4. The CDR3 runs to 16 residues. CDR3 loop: CASSEVGTVSTDTQYF. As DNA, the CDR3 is TGTGCCAGCAGTGAAGTCGGGACAGTTAGCACAGATACGCAGTATTTT.

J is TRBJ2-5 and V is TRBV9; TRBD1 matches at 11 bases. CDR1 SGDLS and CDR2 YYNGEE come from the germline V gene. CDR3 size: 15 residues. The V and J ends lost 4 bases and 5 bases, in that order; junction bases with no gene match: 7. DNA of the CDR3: TGTGCCAGCAGCAGAGGACAGGGGGCGTCGGAGACCCAGTACTTC. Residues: CASSRGQGASETQYF.

The CDR3: CASSWGPDYGYTF. DNA of the CDR3: TGTGCCAGCAGTTGGGGCCCGGACTATGGCTACACCTTC. V gene TRBV6-6 combines with J gene TRBJ1-2; D perhaps matches TRBD1 (5 bases). The CDR3 has 13 amino acids. Germline V gene lookup returns CDR1 MNHNY and CDR2 SVGAGI (reference sequence). Trimming cost V 4 bases and J 3 bases, with 9 bases left between them.

CDR3 sequence: CASSKGLARHNEQFF. CDR3 coding DNA: TGTGCCAGCAGCAAGGGACTAGCGCGCCACAATGAGCAGTTCTTC. The rearrangement links TRBV5-8 to TRBJ2-1, with 10 nucleotides matching TRBD2. CDR1 and CDR2 from the germline V gene are SGHTS and YDEGEE. The CDR3 has 15 residues. J was trimmed by 5 bases and V by 4 bases; bases with no gene match: 6.

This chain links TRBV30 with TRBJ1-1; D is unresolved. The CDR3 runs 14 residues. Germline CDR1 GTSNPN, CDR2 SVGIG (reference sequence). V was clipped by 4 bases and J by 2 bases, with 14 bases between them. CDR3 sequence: CAWKLLQSNTEAFF. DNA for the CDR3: TGTGCCTGGAAACTACTCCAGAGTAACACTGAAGCTTTCTTT. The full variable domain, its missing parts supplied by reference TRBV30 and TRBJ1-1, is SQTIHQWPATLVQPVGSPLSLECTVEGTSNPNLYWYRQAAGRGLQLLFYSVGIGQISSEVPQNLSASRPQDRQFILSSKKLLLSDSGFYLCAWKLLQSNTEAFFGQGTRLTVV.

The CDR3 protein is CASSFTAAYEQYF. The CDR3 DNA reads as TGTGCCAGCAGCTTTACTGCCGCCTACGAGCAGTACTTC. The chain recombines TRBV11-1 with TRBJ2-7; no clear D. CDR1 is SGHAT, CDR2 FQDESV, per germline (reference sequence). The CDR3 has 13 amino acids. Trimming shortened V by 3 bases and J by 2 bases, and 8 bases separated the two germline ends.

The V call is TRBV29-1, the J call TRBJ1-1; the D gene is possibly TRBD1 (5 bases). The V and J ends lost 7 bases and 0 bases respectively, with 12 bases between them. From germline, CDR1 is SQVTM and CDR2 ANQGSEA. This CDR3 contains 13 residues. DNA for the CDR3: TGCAGCGCGCGGGGGGACTTGAACACTGAAGCTTTCTTT. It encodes CSARGDLNTEAFF.

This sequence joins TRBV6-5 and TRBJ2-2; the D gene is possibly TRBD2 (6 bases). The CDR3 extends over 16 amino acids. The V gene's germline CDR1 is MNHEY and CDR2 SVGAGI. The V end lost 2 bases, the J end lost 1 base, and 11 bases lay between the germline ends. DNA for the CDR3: TGTGCCAGCAGTTACCTTGGACTACTGAACACCGGGGAGCTGTTTTTT. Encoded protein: CASSYLGLLNTGELFF.

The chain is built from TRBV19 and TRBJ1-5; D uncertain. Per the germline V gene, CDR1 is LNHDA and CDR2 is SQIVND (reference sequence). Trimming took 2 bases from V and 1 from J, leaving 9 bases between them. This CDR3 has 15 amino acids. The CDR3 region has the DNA TGTGCCAGTAGTATAATAGAGGGAAGCAATCAGCCCCAGCATTTT. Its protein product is CASSIIEGSNQPQHF.

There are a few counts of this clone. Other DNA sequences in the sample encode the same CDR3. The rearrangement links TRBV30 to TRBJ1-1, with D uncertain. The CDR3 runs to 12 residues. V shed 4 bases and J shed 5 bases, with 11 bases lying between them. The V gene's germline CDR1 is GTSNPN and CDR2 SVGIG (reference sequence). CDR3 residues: CAWMSERTEAFF. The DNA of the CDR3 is TGTGCCTGGATGAGCGAAAGGACTGAAGCTTTCTTT.

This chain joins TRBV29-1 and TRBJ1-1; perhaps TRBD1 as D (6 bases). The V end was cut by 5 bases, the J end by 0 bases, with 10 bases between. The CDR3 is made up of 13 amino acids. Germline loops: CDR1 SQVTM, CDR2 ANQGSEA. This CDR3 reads CSVKDSVNTEAFF. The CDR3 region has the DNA TGCAGCGTTAAGGACAGCGTGAACACTGAAGCTTTCTTT.

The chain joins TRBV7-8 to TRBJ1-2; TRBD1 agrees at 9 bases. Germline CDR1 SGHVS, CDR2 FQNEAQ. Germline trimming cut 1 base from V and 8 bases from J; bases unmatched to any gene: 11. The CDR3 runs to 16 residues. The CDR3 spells CASSLGVSDRGRGYTF. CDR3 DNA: TGTGCCAGCAGCTTAGGGGTATCGGACAGGGGAAGGGGCTACACCTTC.

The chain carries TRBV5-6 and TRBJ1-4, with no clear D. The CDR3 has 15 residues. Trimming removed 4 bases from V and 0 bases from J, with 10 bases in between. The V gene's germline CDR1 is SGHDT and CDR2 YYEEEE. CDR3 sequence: CASSPLVATNEKLFF. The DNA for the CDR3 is TGTGCCAGCAGCCCACTGGTCGCAACTAATGAAAAACTGTTTTTT.

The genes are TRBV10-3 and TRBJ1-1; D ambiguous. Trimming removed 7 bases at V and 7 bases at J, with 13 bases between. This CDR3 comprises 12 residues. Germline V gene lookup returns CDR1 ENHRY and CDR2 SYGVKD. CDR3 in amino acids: CAITGPGDEAFF. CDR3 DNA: TGTGCCATCACTGGGCCCGGGGATGAAGCTTTCTTT.

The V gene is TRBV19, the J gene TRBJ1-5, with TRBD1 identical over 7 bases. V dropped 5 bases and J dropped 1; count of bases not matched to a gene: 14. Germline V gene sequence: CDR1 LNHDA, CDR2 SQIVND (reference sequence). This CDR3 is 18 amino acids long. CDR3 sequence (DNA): TGTGCCAGTAGTGGGGAGGTGAACAGGGGCGGGAGCAATCAGCCCCAGCATTTT. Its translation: CASSGEVNRGGSNQPQHF.

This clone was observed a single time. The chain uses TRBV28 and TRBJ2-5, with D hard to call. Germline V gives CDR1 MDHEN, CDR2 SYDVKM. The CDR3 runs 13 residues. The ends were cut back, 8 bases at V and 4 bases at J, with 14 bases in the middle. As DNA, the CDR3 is TGTGCCAGCGGTCCAGGCACTGGAGAGACCCAGTACTTC. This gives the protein CASGPGTGETQYF.

CDR3 in DNA: TGTGCCAGCAGCCCGCGGACTAGCGGACCCCGGGACGAGCAGTACTTC. Protein sequence: CASSPRTSGPRDEQYF. V usage is TRBV6-2 or TRBV6-3 and J usage is TRBJ2-7; TRBD2 agrees at 10 bases. Germline V gene sequence: CDR1 MNHEY, CDR2 SVGEGT. V was clipped by 6 bases and J by 5 bases; unmatched bases: 13. The CDR3 has 16 residues.

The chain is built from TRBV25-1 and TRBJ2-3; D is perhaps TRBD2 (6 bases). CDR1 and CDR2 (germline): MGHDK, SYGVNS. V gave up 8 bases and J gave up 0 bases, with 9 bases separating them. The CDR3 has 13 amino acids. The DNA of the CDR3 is TGTGCCAGCTTAGCGGTCAGCACAGATACGCAGTATTTT. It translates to CASLAVSTDTQYF.

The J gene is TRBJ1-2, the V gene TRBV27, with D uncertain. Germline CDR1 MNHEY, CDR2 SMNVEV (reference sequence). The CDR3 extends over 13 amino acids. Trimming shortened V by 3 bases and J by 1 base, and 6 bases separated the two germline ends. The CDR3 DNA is TGTGCCAGCAGTTTTACAGTTAACTATGGCTACACCTTC. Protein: CASSFTVNYGYTF.